This entry lists 24 T cell receptor beta chains sequenced from one sample in a study of T cells in Graves' hyperthyroidism and ophthalmopathy. The source material, RNA transcripts, was used to amplify TCR beta CDR3 regions. The study used the HTBI primer set for a first-round RT-PCR of the TCR CDR3. One entry per CDR3 protein, called by TCRdb with MiXCR from the multiplex PCR reads. The data contain hundreds of thousands of distinct CDR3 sequences, about 14% of them seen just once; the ten biggest clones take up roughly 25%. The sample comprised blood. The source is a woman under 40 with Graves' hyperthyroidism.

To note about this clonotype: Relative to the germline gene, one junction end is altered; a read error may explain this. The DNA for the CDR3 is TGTGCTAGCAGCTTAGAGTGGACTAGCGGCGGGGAGCTGTTTTTT. It is translated as CASSLEWTSGGELFF. This rearrangement joins TRBV7-7 to TRBJ2-2; 10 bases are a match to TRBD2. The CDR3 is made up of 15 amino acids. CDR1 and CDR2 (germline): SSHAT, FNYEAQ (reference sequence).

This clonotype was counted many times. The chain uses TRBV7-2 and TRBJ2-1; 10 positions match TRBD2. The CDR3 has 17 residues. Unmatched junction bases numbered 7, after V lost 0 bases and J lost 5 bases. Germline V CDR1 and CDR2: SGHTA, FQGNSA. CDR3 sequence (DNA): TGTGCCAGCAGCTTAGCGGCAGGAGGACTAGCGGACAATGAGCAGTTCTTC. This sequence encodes CASSLAAGGLADNEQFF.

V and J are TRBV4-2 and TRBJ2-3; no definite D call. This CDR3 region has 14 residues. From germline, CDR1 is LGHNA and CDR2 YNFKEQ. Trimming left V 7 bases short and J 0 bases short, with 11 bases between. Written as DNA, the CDR3 is TGTGCCAGCACCCCCTCTTCGAGCACAGATACGCAGTATTTT. Its translation: CASTPSSSTDTQYF.

This clonotype has just a few counts. This chain uses TRBV10-2 with TRBJ2-7; D is ambiguous. The CDR3 runs 9 residues. Germline V CDR1 and CDR2: WSHSY, SAAADI. V was pared by 10 bases and J by 0 bases, with 1 base between. The CDR3 here is CATSYEQYF. DNA for the CDR3: TGCGCCACCTCCTACGAGCAGTACTTC.

The chain joins TRBV7-2 to TRBJ2-1; TRBD2 matches at 10 bases. Germline CDR1 is SGHTA and CDR2 is FQGNSA. The CDR3 is made up of 16 amino acids. Trimming cost V 3 bases and J 8 bases; bases outside gene matches: 10. The CDR3 region has the DNA TGTGCCAGCAGCTTTGACTTACCTAGCGGGAGCGATGAGCAGTTCTTC. This translates into CASSFDLPSGSDEQFF.

This clonotype was detected ten times or more. The V gene is TRBV28, the J gene TRBJ2-5; a possible D gene is TRBD2 (6 bases). The CDR3 runs to 15 residues. CDR1 is MDHEN and CDR2 is SYDVKM in the germline V gene. V lost 1 base and J 4 bases, leaving 13 bases between the germline ends. CDR3 coding DNA: TGTGCCAGCAGTTTATCGGCTAGCGTTCGAGAGACCCAGTACTTC. Its translation: CASSLSASVRETQYF.

This clonotype was observed once. The chain has TRBV19 and TRBJ1-5; 9 positions match TRBD1. The CDR3 totals 13 residues. Germline V gene data show CDR1 as LNHDA and CDR2 as SQIVND (reference sequence). The CDR3 bases are TGTGCGGGTGGACAGGGGTATTATCAGCCCCAGCATTTT. Protein: CAGGQGYYQPQHF. Full variable domain (remainder filled in from reference TRBV19 and TRBJ1-5): DGGITQSPKYLFRKEGQNVTLSCEQNLNHDAMYWYRQDPGQGLRLIYYSQIVNDFQKGDIAEGYSVSREKKESFPLTVTSAQKNPTAFYLCAGGQGYYQPQHFGDGTRLSIL.

This clonotype has at least ten counts. The chain carries TRBV29-1 and TRBJ1-2; D is possibly TRBD1 (6 bases). The CDR3 is 12 amino acids. Germline CDR1 is SQVTM and CDR2 is ANQGSEA. CDR3 nucleotide sequence: TGCCTATGTGGGGGCTCTAACTATGGCTACACCTTC. Protein product: CLCGGSNYGYTF.

The chain uses TRBV10-3 and TRBJ2-7, with D maybe TRBD1 (6 bases). Trimming pared 6 bases from V and 1 base from J, leaving 10 bases between. The length of the CDR3 is 13 residues. Germline V CDR1 and CDR2: ENHRY, SYGVKD. CDR3 loop: CAISWDTSYEQYF. CDR3 coding DNA: TGTGCCATCAGCTGGGACACGTCCTACGAGCAGTACTTC.

This clonotype was observed many times. The V gene is TRBV6-1, the J gene TRBJ2-1; TRBD2 aligns across 8 bases. Germline V gene lookup returns CDR1 MNHNS and CDR2 SASEGT. The ends lost 6 bases at V and 0 bases at J; junction bases unmatched: 4. This CDR3 contains 15 residues. DNA of the CDR3: TGTGCCAGCAGACTAGCGGAGAGCTCCTACAATGAGCAGTTCTTC. It yields the protein CASRLAESSYNEQFF.

The genes are TRBV10-3 and TRBJ2-3; D gene ambiguous. The CDR3 sequence is 15 residues long. V lost 4 bases and J lost 0, with 11 bases in between. Germline V CDR1 and CDR2: ENHRY, SYGVKD. The CDR3 reads CAISGTTTSTDTQYF. For the CDR3, the DNA is TGTGCCATCAGTGGGACCACCACTAGCACAGATACGCAGTATTTT.

This clonotype was seen many times. The chain links TRBV30 to TRBJ2-7, with a tentative D call TRBD2 (7 bases). The CDR3 has 12 amino acids. Germline V gene data show CDR1 as GTSNPN and CDR2 as SVGIG (reference sequence). Trimming stripped 4 bases from V and 5 bases from J, with 12 bases between. The CDR3 reads CAWKGGEHEQYF. The CDR3 DNA follows: TGTGCCTGGAAAGGGGGGGAACACGAGCAGTACTTC.

This clonotype was seen ten or more times. The rearrangement joins TRBV27 to TRBJ2-7, with 7 bases lining up with TRBD1. The germline V gene has CDR1 MNHEY and CDR2 SMNVEV (reference sequence). The CDR3 runs 15 residues. V gave up 6 bases and J gave up 3 bases; unmatched junction bases: 11. CDR3 in DNA: TGTGCCAGCAGGCCCCGGGACAGACAATACTACGAGCAGTACTTC. Translated, it gives CASRPRDRQYYEQYF.

This clonotype appeared many times. The V gene is TRBV12-3 or TRBV12-4, the J gene TRBJ1-1; D may be TRBD1 (5 bases). The CDR3 sequence is 14 residues long. Trimming shortened V by 7 bases and J by 0 bases, and 12 bases separated the two germline ends. The CDR3 bases are TGTGCCAGCACCCTAGTGGGGGTGAACACTGAAGCTTTCTTT. Protein: CASTLVGVNTEAFF.

This clonotype was counted only a few times. The gene calls are TRBV28 and TRBJ1-5; 8 bases fit TRBD1. The CDR3 contains 14 residues. V dropped 5 bases and J dropped 12; count of bases not matched to a gene: 12. Per germline, CDR1 MDHEN and CDR2 SYDVKM. The CDR3 bases are TGTGCCAGCAGTCCGCGGACAGGGAGGGAGGGCCAGCATTTT. This sequence encodes CASSPRTGREGQHF.

This clonotype was counted ten times or more. This chain joins TRBV28 and TRBJ1-1, with D unclear. The CDR3 is 13 residues long. Germline lookup yields CDR1 MDHEN and CDR2 SYDVKM. V was trimmed by 7 bases and J by 1 base, leaving 10 bases between them. This CDR3 reads CASTHSGNTEAFF. CDR3 coding DNA: TGTGCCAGCACCCACAGTGGGAACACTGAAGCTTTCTTT.

This clonotype was recorded many times. The chain couples TRBV3-1 to TRBJ2-7, with 7 bases matching TRBD2. The germline CDR1 and CDR2 sequences are LGHDT and YNNKEL (reference sequence). After removal of 1 base from V and 2 bases from J, the junction contained 5 bases not matched to a gene. The CDR3 consists of 15 residues. The CDR3 protein is CASSQAGTMAYEQYF. CDR3 sequence (DNA): TGTGCCAGCAGCCAAGCTGGGACTATGGCCTACGAGCAGTACTTC.

This clonotype was seen at least ten times. The chain couples TRBV4-1 to TRBJ1-1; D not resolved. V lost 6 bases and J 6 bases, leaving 20 bases between the germline ends. This CDR3 contains 15 residues. In germline, CDR1 is MGHRA, CDR2 YSYEKL. Here the CDR3 reads CASSKEGRMMPEAFF. The CDR3 DNA follows: TGCGCCAGCAGTAAAGAAGGGAGAATGATGCCTGAAGCTTTCTTT.

This clonotype was counted a few times. The V call is TRBV3-1, the J call TRBJ2-1, with D unresolved. Germline-derived CDR1 and CDR2 are LGHDT and YNNKEL (reference sequence). The V end was cut by 2 bases, the J end by 2 bases, with 10 bases between. This CDR3 comprises 15 residues. CDR3 DNA: TGTGCCAGCAGCCAATTGGGTGGCCCCTACAATGAGCAGTTCTTC. This translates into CASSQLGGPYNEQFF.

This clonotype was seen repeatedly, ten times or more. This chain uses TRBV6-1 with TRBJ2-3; a weak D match, TRBD1 (5 bases). Deletions cut 6 bases from V and 2 bases from J, with 12 bases between. The CDR3 length is 14 residues. Germline V gene data show CDR1 as MNHNS and CDR2 as SASEGT. The CDR3 coding sequence is TGTGCCAGCAGACGCAAGACAGCCACAGATACGCAGTATTTT. Protein sequence: CASRRKTATDTQYF.

The chain carries TRBV12-3 or TRBV12-4 and TRBJ2-1; D call uncertain. V was trimmed by 8 bases and J by 7 bases, leaving 9 bases between them. The length of the CDR3 is 11 residues. The CDR3 loop reads CASRLWNEQFF. The CDR3 DNA is TGTGCCAGCCGACTTTGGAATGAGCAGTTCTTC.

Many counts were recorded for this clonotype. This chain uses TRBV11-1 with TRBJ2-3; perhaps TRBD2 as D (7 bases). V gave up 3 bases and J gave up 0 bases, with 13 bases separating them. CDR1 is SGHAT and CDR2 is FQDESV in the germline V gene (reference sequence). This CDR3 contains 16 residues. The DNA of the CDR3 is TGTGCCAGCAGCTTTCAGGCGGGGGCTAGCACAGATACGCAGTATTTT. Translating it yields CASSFQAGASTDTQYF.

There are a few counts of this clonotype. This chain uses TRBV7-9 with TRBJ2-1; D might be TRBD2 (5 bases). CDR1 and CDR2 (germline): SEHNR, FQNEAQ (reference sequence). This CDR3 is 16 amino acids long. V shed 4 bases and J shed 0 bases, with 13 bases lying between them. CDR3 in amino acids: CASSSRAVSSYNEQFF. Written as DNA, the CDR3 is TGTGCCAGCAGCTCCCGAGCGGTAAGCTCCTACAATGAGCAGTTCTTC.

This clonotype was seen at least ten times. The chain is built from TRBV28 and TRBJ2-1, with D perhaps being TRBD1 or TRBD2 (6 bases each). Germline V CDR1 and CDR2: MDHEN, SYDVKM. V was shortened by 1 base and J by 2 bases, with 12 bases between the two germline ends. The CDR3 sequence is 16 residues long. In DNA, the CDR3 is TGTGCCAGCAGTTTATATTCCGGGGGCCCCTACAATGAGCAGTTCTTC. It specifies CASSLYSGGPYNEQFF.